This is a list of T cell receptor beta chains from one sample in a study of T cell repertoires in cytomegalovirus infection. In TCRdb, the reads were re-called with MiXCR into one record per CDR3 protein. This table has about 530,000 distinct CDR3 sequences, roughly 29% appearing once. Sequencing was carried out using PBMCs. Receptors originate from a human donor in good health (CMV status not recorded). Some clones in this sample may be carry-over from other donors' samples. The CDR3 runs from the conserved cysteine through the conserved F or W. D genes are given only for firm matches. Expanded clones get a size class; other rows say once, few or many, or leave the size out.

>TRBJ2-3|few|TRBV7-9|TRBD2
CASSSPGTSGSGDTQYF
TGTGCCAGCAGCTCTCCCGGGACTAGCGGGAGTGGCGATACGCAGTATTTT
>TRBJ2-7|few|TRBV6-2/TRBV6-3|TRBD2
CASSYGTTSTYEQYF
TGTGCCAGCAGTTACGGGACTACCTCCACCTACGAGCAGTACTTC
>TRBJ2-5|few|TRBV7-2|TRBD1
CASSSPGQGRETQYF
TGTGCCAGCAGCTCCCCGGGACAGGGAAGAGAGACCCAGTACTTC
>TRBJ2-7|-|TRBV18|TRBD2
CASSTSGREEQYF
TGTGCCAGCTCAACTAGCGGGAGGGAGGAGCAGTACTTC
>TRBJ2-1|-|TRBV7-2|-
CASSYTRGVNEQFF
TGTGCCAGCAGTTATACCCGCGGGGTCAATGAGCAGTTCTTC
>TRBJ1-1|many|TRBV7-2|TRBD1
CASSTRTGNTEAFF
TGTGCCAGCAGCACCCGGACAGGGAACACTGAAGCTTTCTTT
>TRBJ1-1|few|TRBV20-1|-
CSASETAPEAFF
TGCAGTGCTAGTGAGACAGCACCTGAAGCTTTCTTT
>TRBJ2-3|few|TRBV28|-
CASRPLLRMIFFDTQYF
TGTGCCAGCAGACCCCTTCTCCGGATGATTTTTTTTGATACGCAGTATTTT
>TRBJ2-1|many|TRBV12-3/TRBV12-4|-
CASRALLSYNEQFF
TGTGCCAGCAGGGCCCTCCTCTCCTACAATGAGCAGTTCTTC
>TRBJ1-2|-|TRBV12-3/TRBV12-4|-
CASSLLSTRGYTF
TGTGCCAGCAGTTTATTATCCACGCGCGGCTACACCTTC
>TRBJ2-1|few|TRBV7-2|TRBD2
CASRQRLAGAPNEQFF
TGTGCCAGCAGACAGAGACTAGCGGGAGCACCCAATGAGCAGTTCTTC
>TRBJ1-6|few|TRBV20-1|TRBD1
CSAREGDRDNSPLHF
TGCAGTGCTAGGGAGGGGGACAGGGATAATTCACCCCTCCACTTT
>TRBJ1-1|-|TRBV6-2/TRBV6-3|-
CASSGPGTEAFF
TGTGCCAGCAGTGGCCCCGGGACTGAAGCTTTCTTT
>TRBJ2-5|-|TRBV10-1|-
CASSDPGQDVQYF
TGCGCCAGCAGTGACCCGGGACAAGATGTCCAGTACTTC
>TRBJ2-6|-|TRBV6-2/TRBV6-3|-
CASSYVGVGANVLTF
TGTGCCAGCAGTTACGTTGGGGTCGGGGCCAACGTCCTGACTTTC
>TRBJ2-5|once|TRBV12-5|-
CASGLVLSGKGTETQYF
TGTGCTAGTGGTTTGGTCCTCTCTGGTAAGGGTACGGAGACCCAGTACTTC
>TRBJ2-7|once|TRBV6-6|TRBD2
CASGLAETYEQYF
TGTGCCAGCGGGCTAGCGGAAACCTACGAGCAGTACTTC
>TRBJ2-1|few|TRBV7-9|-
CAGGANEQFF
TGTGCCGGTGGGGCAAATGAGCAGTTCTTC
>TRBJ2-1|few|TRBV2|TRBD2
CASSGPAGGTIEQFF
TGTGCCAGCAGTGGTCCAGCGGGAGGAACAATCGAGCAGTTCTTC
>TRBJ2-7|many|TRBV7-2|TRBD2
CASSSPTSGHYEQYF
TGTGCCAGCAGCTCCCCTACTAGCGGGCACTACGAGCAGTACTTC
>TRBJ1-3|-|TRBV7-2|-
CASSFQGEGNTIYF
TGTGCCAGCAGCTTCCAGGGAGAGGGAAACACCATATATTTT
>TRBJ1-1|-|TRBV6-1|-
CASSVSRGRGTEAFF
TGTGCCAGCAGTGTATCAAGGGGTCGCGGCACTGAAGCTTTCTTT
>TRBJ2-4|few|TRBV2|TRBD1
CASSPGQGVQNIQYF
TGTGCCAGCAGCCCCGGCCAGGGGGTTCAAAACATTCAGTACTTC
>TRBJ1-3|few|TRBV12-5|TRBD1
CASGLGTGTGNTIYF
TGTGCTAGTGGTTTGGGGACAGGGACTGGAAACACCATATATTTT
>TRBJ2-6|few|TRBV7-9|TRBD2
CASSLTSGRASGANVLTF
TGTGCCAGCAGCTTAACAAGCGGGAGGGCCTCTGGGGCCAACGTCCTGACTTTC
>TRBJ2-3|few|TRBV20-1|-
CSALTITQRGTQYF
TGCAGTGCTCTGACTATCACACAACGGGGTACGCAGTATTTT
>TRBJ1-1|-|TRBV28|-
CASSRETLTEAFF
TGTGCCAGCAGTAGAGAGACGCTGACTGAAGCTTTCTTT
>TRBJ2-3|-|TRBV7-6|-
CASSPGLQVSTDTQYF
TGTGCCAGCAGCCCCGGGCTGCAGGTTAGCACAGATACGCAGTATTTT
>TRBJ2-2|few|TRBV11-3|-
CASSFGRATGELFF
TGTGCCAGCAGCTTTGGCAGGGCCACCGGGGAGCTGTTTTTT
>TRBJ2-3|-|TRBV12-3/TRBV12-4|-
CASNFGGIGADTQYF
TGTGCCAGCAATTTTGGCGGGATTGGAGCAGATACGCAGTATTTT
>TRBJ2-1|few|TRBV20-1|-
CSARAPALARGSGQFF
TGCAGTGCTAGGGCCCCGGCGTTAGCGCGTGGGTCTGGGCAGTTCTTC
>TRBJ2-1|-|TRBV7-8|-
CASSLLRLADNEQFF
TGTGCCAGCAGCTTACTTCGGCTAGCAGACAATGAGCAGTTCTTC
>TRBJ2-7|few|TRBV12-3/TRBV12-4|-
CASSLGNGAYEQYF
TGTGCCAGCAGTTTGGGGAATGGGGCCTACGAGCAGTACTTC
>TRBJ1-2|-|TRBV19|TRBD1
CASTNRGGGYTF
TGTGCCAGTACTAACAGGGGCGGAGGCTACACCTTC
>TRBJ2-3|few|TRBV6-2/TRBV6-3|-
CASTYLGRSTDTQYF
TGTGCCAGCACCTACCTGGGGAGGAGCACAGATACGCAGTATTTT
>TRBJ1-1|-|TRBV7-2|-
CASSSQVGQNTEAFF
TGTGCCAGCAGCTCGCAGGTCGGGCAGAACACTGAAGCTTTCTTT
>TRBJ2-5|few|TRBV11-2|TRBD1
CASRISGTGKETQYF
TGTGCCAGCAGGATTTCCGGGACAGGCAAAGAGACCCAGTACTTC
>TRBJ1-1|-|TRBV19|-
CASGDSTEAFF
TGTGCCAGTGGAGACAGCACTGAAGCTTTCTTT
>TRBJ2-7|-|TRBV28|TRBD2
CASSSGLAGKYEQYF
TGTGCCAGCAGTTCGGGACTAGCGGGAAAGTACGAGCAGTACTTC
>TRBJ2-3|-|TRBV7-9|TRBD1
CASSDNRGTDTQYF
TGTGCCAGCAGCGATAACAGGGGGACAGATACGCAGTATTTT
>TRBJ1-1|-|TRBV6-2/TRBV6-3|-
CASSYGGRRYSEAFF
TGTGCCAGCAGTTACGGGGGCCGCCGGTACTCTGAAGCTTTCTTT
>TRBJ1-2|-|TRBV28|-
CASSPGHLAGGYTF
TGTGCCAGCAGTCCCGGCCACCTCGCCGGGGGCTACACCTTC
>TRBJ2-1|few|TRBV11-3|-
CASSPYRRYNEQFF
TGTGCCAGCAGCCCCTACCGACGATACAATGAGCAGTTCTTC
>TRBJ1-6|many|TRBV7-2|-
CASSSHGRNTNSPLHF
TGTGCCAGCAGCTCCCACGGACGGAATACCAATTCACCCCTCCACTTT
>TRBJ2-1|-|TRBV18|TRBD2
CASSPVVGGSYNEQFF
TGTGCCAGCTCACCTGTGGTTGGCGGGAGTTACAATGAGCAGTTCTTC
>TRBJ2-3|few|TRBV18|-
CASSPTTGTFLGTDTQYF
TGTGCCAGCTCACCCACGACCGGGACATTCCTAGGCACAGATACGCAGTATTTT
>TRBJ2-3|-|TRBV27|TRBD2
CASSLSGGGWQYF
TGTGCCAGCAGTTTGAGCGGGGGGGGCTGGCAGTATTTT
>TRBJ2-1|-|TRBV7-3|-
CASSATPLSYNEQFF
TGTGCCAGCAGCGCGACTCCCCTCTCCTACAATGAGCAGTTCTTC
>TRBJ2-3|-|TRBV4-3|-
CASGVQGSDTQYF
TGCGCCAGCGGGGTACAGGGTTCAGATACGCAGTATTTT
>TRBJ1-5|-|TRBV12-3/TRBV12-4|TRBD1
CASSRYRGQPQHF
TGTGCCAGCAGTCGTTACAGGGGTCAGCCCCAGCATTTT
>TRBJ2-5|-|TRBV12-5|-
CASGLAVDSWGQETQYF
TGTGCTAGTGGTTTGGCTGTAGACAGTTGGGGCCAAGAGACCCAGTACTTC